The 21 T cell receptor beta chains listed next were all sequenced from one sample in a study of glioma-infiltrating T cells. Using RNA template, CDR3s of TCR alpha and beta were amplified with iRepertoire arm-PCR. TCRdb re-analysed the multiplex PCR reads in MiXCR, keeping a single row per CDR3 protein. This table has fewer than 200,000 distinct CDR3 sequences, more than 35% appearing once. The specimen was glioma tissue, nonneoplastic brain tissue, or PBMCs (not recorded which). Receptors originate from a human donor with low-grade glioma or glioblastoma, undergoing nonglioma brain surgery, or in good health (not recorded which).

About this clonotype itself: A much larger clone lies one base from this, so it may be a read error. CDR3 loop: CASSFRGGPGAGSIYEQYF. Written as DNA, the CDR3 is TGTGCCAGCAGTTTTAGGGGGGGACCGGGGGCAGGGTCTATCTACGAGCAGTACTTC. The chain combines TRBV6-6 with TRBJ2-7, with D perhaps matching TRBD2 (7 bases). The V gene's germline CDR1 is MNHNY and CDR2 SVGAGI (reference sequence). This CDR3 region has 19 residues. Trimming cost V 4 bases and J 3 bases, with 28 bases left between them.

As for this clonotype: This CDR3 fails to terminate in the conserved phenylalanine or tryptophan, so it likely reflects a read error. Because the CDR3's place on the DNA is in doubt, the DNA is left out and the CDR3 is given as listed by TCRdb. The CDR3 reads CASSFIQGIMNEKFL. The J gene is TRBJ2-1, the V gene TRBV27; no check of the table's D call, TRBD1, against the DNA was made. The CDR3 has 15 residues if both end residues are counted. Germline CDR1 is MNHEY and CDR2 is SMNVEV (reference sequence).

V usage is TRBV2 and J usage is TRBJ2-1, with D perhaps TRBD1 (6 bases). CDR1 and CDR2 from the germline V gene are SNHLY and FYNNEI. CDR3 size: 17 residues. V lost 5 bases and J lost 1, with 18 bases in between. The CDR3 sequence is CASSRTAEAISYNEQFF. CDR3 DNA: TGTGCCAGCAGTCGGACAGCGGAGGCAATTTCCTACAATGAGCAGTTCTTC.

This clonotype appeared a few times. This sequence may be a read error, since a much larger clone differs from it by one base. The chain combines TRBV15 with TRBJ1-5, with D unresolved. The CDR3 consists of 15 residues. Germline values: CDR1 LNHNV, CDR2 YYDKDF (reference sequence). The CDR3 DNA sequence: TGTGCCACCAGCAGAGATCTCGGTAGCAATAAGCCCCAGCATTTT. Its translation: CATSRDLGSNKPQHF.

This clonotype was counted at least ten times. The chain has TRBV28 and TRBJ1-2; D unclear. The V gene lost 4 bases and the J gene lost 4 bases, with 13 bases spanning the gap. The CDR3 has 14 amino acids. Looked up from germline, CDR1 is MDHEN and CDR2 is SYDVKM. The CDR3: CASSSTTAVYGYTF. The CDR3 DNA follows: TGTGCCAGCAGTTCGACGACGGCGGTCTATGGCTACACCTTC.

This clonotype was recorded at least ten times. The rearrangement links TRBV19 to TRBJ2-1; D unclear. In germline, CDR1 is LNHDA, CDR2 SQIVND (reference sequence). The V and J ends lost 4 bases and 13 bases respectively, with 17 bases between them. The CDR3 runs 13 residues. In nucleotides, the CDR3 is TGTGCCAGTAGTAATCACGACGGTCAGCCACAGTTCTTC. It codes for CASSNHDGQPQFF.

The V call is TRBV7-2, the J call TRBJ2-3; the D is unclear. The J call may be in error: the DNA end matches TRBJ1-5 better. From germline, CDR1 is SGHTA and CDR2 FQGNSA. The CDR3 covers 13 residues. CDR3 DNA sequence: TGTGCCAGCAGCTTAGTTGCCAGTGATACGCAGCATTTT. Amino acid sequence: CASSLVASDTQHF.

The chain recombines TRBV7-9 with TRBJ1-3; 8 positions match TRBD1. J gave up 2 bases and V 6 bases, and 6 bases lay outside the gene matches. This CDR3 contains 15 residues. Germline lookup yields CDR1 SEHNR and CDR2 FQNEAQ (reference sequence). The CDR3 region is CASRFRRGPGNTIYF. Here the CDR3 DNA reads TGTGCCAGCAGATTCCGCAGGGGGCCTGGAAACACCATATATTTT.

This chain links TRBV5-1 with TRBJ2-1; 7 bases map to TRBD2. Germline loops: CDR1 SGHRS, CDR2 YFSETQ. This CDR3 is built from 13 residues. The V segment lost 7 bases and the J segment 6 bases; nucleotides outside the gene matches: 7. The CDR3 loop reads CASWAGAGNEQFF. Here the CDR3 DNA reads TGCGCCAGCTGGGCGGGAGCTGGCAATGAGCAGTTCTTC.

Ten or more counts support this clonotype. At one end the junction does not follow the germline gene, possibly because of a read error. The chain links TRBV20-1 to TRBJ1-1; D gene ambiguous. The germline V gene has CDR1 DFQATT and CDR2 SNEGSKA (reference sequence). This CDR3 spans 12 amino acids. The DNA of the CDR3 is TGCAGTGCTGGAGACACGAACACTGAAGCTTTCTTT. The encoded protein is CSAGDTNTEAFF.

This clonotype occurred many times. The chain combines TRBV7-9 with TRBJ2-1; no definite D call. The CDR3 spans 13 residues. Germline CDR1 reads SEHNR; CDR2 reads FQNEAQ (reference sequence). V lost 4 bases to trimming and J lost 5 bases, with 9 bases between them. In DNA, the CDR3 is TGTGCCAGCAGCTCAGCAGCCAACAATGAGCAGTTCTTC. Residues: CASSSAANNEQFF.

On this clonotype itself: A much more abundant neighbour one base away suggests this may be a read error. The V and J genes are TRBV18 and TRBJ2-3; 7 nucleotides line up with TRBD2. The V gene's germline CDR1 is KGHSH and CDR2 LQKENI. Trimming cost V 4 bases and J 7 bases; bases outside gene matches: 8. There are 14 residues in the CDR3. The CDR3 bases are TGTGCCAGCTCACAAGGACTAGATGCAAATACGCAGTATTTT. This sequence encodes CASSQGLDANTQYF.

CDR3 residues: CASSPPLAGVETQYF. The CDR3 coding sequence is TGTGCCAGCAGCCCCCCGTTAGCGGGAGTAGAGACCCAGTACTTC. V gene TRBV7-2 combines with J gene TRBJ2-5; 9 bases align to TRBD2. This CDR3 has 15 residues. Germline assignment: CDR1 SGHTA and CDR2 FQGNSA. V lost 5 bases to trimming and J lost 4 bases; unmatched junction nucleotides: 8.

The table lists this clonotype with many counts. The V gene is TRBV6-1, the J gene TRBJ2-1; 9 bases map to TRBD2. CDR3 size: 16 residues. V lost 6 bases and J lost 0; bases outside the gene matches: 6. Germline CDR1 is MNHNS and CDR2 is SASEGT. The CDR3 sequence: CASRPLAGSSYNEQFF. The CDR3 bases are TGTGCCAGCAGGCCTCTAGCGGGAAGCTCCTACAATGAGCAGTTCTTC.

CDR3 sequence (DNA): TGCAGCGTTATTTTGTTGACAGATACGCAGTATTTT. Translation: CSVILLTDTQYF. The V gene is TRBV29-1, the J gene TRBJ2-3; D gene unclear. Germline V CDR1 and CDR2: SQVTM, ANQGSEA. V lost 5 bases to trimming and J lost 3 bases, with 9 bases between them. The CDR3 length is 12 residues.

The gene calls are TRBV7-7 and TRBJ2-6; the D is unclear. Per the germline V gene, CDR1 is SSHAT and CDR2 is FNYEAQ (reference sequence). Trimming removed 10 bases from V and 2 bases from J, with 9 bases in between. The CDR3 loop spans 13 amino acids. Written as DNA, the CDR3 is TGTGCCACATTAGGGACTGGGGCCAACGTCCTGACTTTC. It yields the protein CATLGTGANVLTF. The variable domain in full, completed from reference TRBV7-7 and TRBJ2-6, reads GAGVSQSPRYKVTKRGQDVTLRCDPISSHATLYWYQQALGQGPEFLTYFNYEAQPDKSGLPSDRFSAERPEGSISTLTIQRTEQRDSAMYRCATLGTGANVLTFGAGSRLTVL.

Only one count was recorded for this clonotype. A much larger clone is a single base away; this may be a read error. This CDR3 reads CASRVAASTDTKYF. The CDR3 DNA reads TGTGCCAGCAGAGTAGCTGCGAGCACAGATACGAAGTATTTT. The gene calls are TRBV6-1 and TRBJ2-3, with D unclear. CDR3 size: 14 residues. Germline loops: CDR1 MNHNS, CDR2 SASEGT.

The chain carries TRBV3-1 and TRBJ2-1; D call uncertain. This CDR3 comprises 14 residues. V lost 3 bases to trimming and J lost 10 bases, with 16 bases between them. In germline, CDR1 is LGHDT, CDR2 YNNKEL (reference sequence). CDR3 in amino acids: CASSQILSTKEQFF. The CDR3 DNA reads as TGTGCCAGCAGCCAGATACTTTCAACTAAGGAGCAGTTCTTC.

A remark on this clonotype: At one boundary the junction diverges from the germline segment, which might be a read error. This chain uses TRBV29-1 with TRBJ2-7; a possible D gene is TRBD2 (6 bases). Germline lookup yields CDR1 SQVTM and CDR2 ANQGSEA. CDR3 length equals 14 residues. In DNA, the CDR3 is TGCAGCTTTGAAGTGGAGGGAAGCTCCTACGAGCAGTACTTC. Translation gives CSFEVEGSSYEQYF.

On this clonotype: The junction differs from germline at one of its ends, possibly a read error. The rearrangement uses TRBV20-1 and TRBJ2-3, with 7 positions matching TRBD2. CDR3 length: 12 residues. CDR1 is DFQATT and CDR2 is SNEGSKA in the germline V gene (reference sequence). The CDR3 region has the DNA TGCAGTGCGGGGGGGAAAACAGATACGCGGTATTTT. It encodes CSAGGKTDTRYF.

V is TRBV7-3 and J is TRBJ2-3, with D tentatively TRBD2 (5 bases). Germline CDR1 is SGHTA and CDR2 is FQGTGA. This CDR3 has 15 residues. V lost 5 bases to trimming and J lost 0 bases, with 12 bases between them. The CDR3 reads CASSHPGESTDTQYF. The CDR3 nucleotides read TGTGCCAGCAGCCACCCCGGGGAAAGCACAGATACGCAGTATTTT.